These 5 T cell receptor beta chains came from one sample sequenced in a study of TIL therapy for anti-PD-1-resistant metastatic lung cancer. Sequencing used immunoSEQ v3. Libraries were prepared by immunoSEQ multiplex PCR; TCRdb keeps only in-frame clonotypes and omits some of them. The table lists 45,000 to 50,000 clones, around 64% of them singletons, with around 5.4% in the top ten. Time point defined: pre-treatment sample, taken before nivolumab and TIL therapy. Pleural nodules or supraclavicular lymph nodes made up most of the excised metastases sampled. The source was tumor tissue, collected at baseline. These receptors were taken from a person aged 25 to 85 with non-small cell lung cancer.

The rearrangement joins TRBV5-5 to TRBJ2-1; 11 nucleotides line up with TRBD1. Germline values: CDR1 SGHKS, CDR2 YYEKEE (reference sequence). The CDR3 spans 15 residues. J gave up 7 bases and V 2 bases, and 5 bases lay outside the gene matches. Here the CDR3 reads CASSFGTGGLNEQFF. The CDR3 DNA sequence: TGTGCCAGCAGCTTTGGGACAGGGGGGTTGAATGAGCAGTTCTTC.

This chain joins TRBV4-3 and TRBJ2-6, with a possible D match to TRBD1 (5 bases). The CDR3 extends over 17 amino acids. Germline-derived CDR1 and CDR2 are LGHNA and YSLEER. Trimming pared 3 bases from V and 0 bases from J, leaving 12 bases between. DNA of the CDR3: TGCGCCAGCAGCCAGGTAACAGGACGCTCTGGGGCCAACGTCCTGACTTTC. It translates to CASSQVTGRSGANVLTF.

This chain connects TRBV6-4 to TRBJ1-5; D ambiguous. CDR1 and CDR2 (germline): MRHNA, SNTAGT. CDR3 length: 12 amino acids. Deletions cut 3 bases from V and 5 bases from J, with 5 bases between. The CDR3 sequence: CASSDADQPQHF. In DNA, the CDR3 is TGTGCCAGCAGTGATGCGGATCAGCCCCAGCATTTT.

This chain connects TRBV2 to TRBJ1-5; no clear D gene. Germline-derived CDR1 and CDR2 are SNHLY and FYNNEI. Trimming removed 1 base at V and 0 bases at J, with 7 bases between. The CDR3 has 15 amino acids. Here the CDR3 DNA reads TGTGCCAGCAGTGAAGGCACGGTTAGCAATCAGCCCCAGCATTTT. This encodes CASSEGTVSNQPQHF.

This sequence joins TRBV10-2 and TRBJ1-5; the D is unclear. V was shortened by 6 bases and J by 10 bases, with 16 bases between the two germline ends. This CDR3 spans 13 amino acids. Looked up from germline, CDR1 is WSHSY and CDR2 is SAAADI. CDR3 protein: CASSAAGGSPQHF. The CDR3, as DNA: TGCGCCAGCAGCGCTGCGGGAGGAAGTCCCCAGCATTTT.